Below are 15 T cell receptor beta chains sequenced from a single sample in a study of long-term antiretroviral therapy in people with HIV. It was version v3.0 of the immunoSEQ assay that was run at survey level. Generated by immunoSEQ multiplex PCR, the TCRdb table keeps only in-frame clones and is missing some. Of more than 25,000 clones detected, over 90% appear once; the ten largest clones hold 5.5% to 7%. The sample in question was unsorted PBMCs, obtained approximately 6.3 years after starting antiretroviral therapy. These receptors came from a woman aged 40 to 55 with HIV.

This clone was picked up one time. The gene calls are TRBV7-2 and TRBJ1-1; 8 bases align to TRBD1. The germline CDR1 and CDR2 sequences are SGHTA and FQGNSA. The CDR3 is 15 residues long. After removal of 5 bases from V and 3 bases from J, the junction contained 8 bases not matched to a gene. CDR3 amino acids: CASSLWTGQDTEAFF. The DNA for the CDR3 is TGTGCCAGCAGCCTTTGGACAGGGCAGGACACTGAAGCTTTCTTT.

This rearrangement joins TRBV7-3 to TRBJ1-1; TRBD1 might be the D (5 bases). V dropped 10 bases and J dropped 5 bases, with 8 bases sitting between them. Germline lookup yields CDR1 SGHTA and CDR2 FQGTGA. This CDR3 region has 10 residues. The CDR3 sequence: CAIRGTEAFF. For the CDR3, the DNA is TGTGCCATCCGGGGGACTGAAGCTTTCTTT.

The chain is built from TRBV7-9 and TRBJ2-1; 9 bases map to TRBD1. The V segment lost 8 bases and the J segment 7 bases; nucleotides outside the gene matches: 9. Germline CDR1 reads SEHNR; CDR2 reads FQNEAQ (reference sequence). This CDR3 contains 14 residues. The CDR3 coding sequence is TGTGCCAGCGGAGGGGGACAGGGATGGAATGAGCAGTTCTTC. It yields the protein CASGGGQGWNEQFF.

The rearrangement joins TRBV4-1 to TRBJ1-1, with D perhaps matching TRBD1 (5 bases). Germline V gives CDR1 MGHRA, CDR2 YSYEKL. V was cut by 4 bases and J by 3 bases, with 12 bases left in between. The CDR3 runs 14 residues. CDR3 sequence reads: CASSPYQGYTEAFF. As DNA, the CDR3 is TGCGCCAGCAGCCCGTATCAGGGTTACACTGAAGCTTTCTTT.

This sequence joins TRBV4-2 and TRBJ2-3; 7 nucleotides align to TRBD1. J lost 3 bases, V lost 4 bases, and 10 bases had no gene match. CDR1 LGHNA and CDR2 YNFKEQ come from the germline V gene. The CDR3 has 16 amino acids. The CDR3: CASSPGQDGRTDTQYF. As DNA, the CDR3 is TGTGCCAGCAGCCCCGGACAGGATGGGAGAACAGATACGCAGTATTTT.

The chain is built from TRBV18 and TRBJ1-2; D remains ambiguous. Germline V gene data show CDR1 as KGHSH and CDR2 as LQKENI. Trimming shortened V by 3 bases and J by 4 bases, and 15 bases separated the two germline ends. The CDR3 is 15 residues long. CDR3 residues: CASSPSVSDVYGYTF. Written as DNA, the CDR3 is TGTGCCAGCTCACCTAGCGTTTCGGACGTCTATGGCTACACCTTC.

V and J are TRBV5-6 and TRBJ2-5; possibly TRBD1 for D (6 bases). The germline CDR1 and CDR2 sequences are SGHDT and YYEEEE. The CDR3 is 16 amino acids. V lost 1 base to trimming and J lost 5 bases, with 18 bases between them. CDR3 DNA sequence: TGTGCCAGCAGCTTGATAAGAGCAGGGGCTGGTGAGACCCAGTACTTC. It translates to CASSLIRAGAGETQYF. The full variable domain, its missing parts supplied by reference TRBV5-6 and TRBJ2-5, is DAGVTQSPTHLIKTRGQQVTLRCSPKSGHDTVSWYQQALGQGPQFIFQYYEEEERQRGNFPDRFSGHQFPNYSSELNVNALLLGDSALYLCASSLIRAGAGETQYFGPGTRLLVL.

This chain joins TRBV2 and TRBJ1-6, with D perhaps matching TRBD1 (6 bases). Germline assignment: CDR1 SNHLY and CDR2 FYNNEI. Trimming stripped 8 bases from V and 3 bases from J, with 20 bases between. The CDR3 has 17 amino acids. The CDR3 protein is CASYIVQGSLYNSPLHF. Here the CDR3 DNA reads TGTGCCAGCTATATCGTACAGGGTAGCCTCTATAATTCACCCCTCCACTTT. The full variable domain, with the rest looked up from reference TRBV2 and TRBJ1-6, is EPEVTQTPSHQVTQMGQEVILRCVPISNHLYFYWYRQILGQKVEFLVSFYNNEISEKSEIFDDQFSVERPDGSNFTLKIRSTKLEDSAMYFCASYIVQGSLYNSPLHFGNGTRLTVT.

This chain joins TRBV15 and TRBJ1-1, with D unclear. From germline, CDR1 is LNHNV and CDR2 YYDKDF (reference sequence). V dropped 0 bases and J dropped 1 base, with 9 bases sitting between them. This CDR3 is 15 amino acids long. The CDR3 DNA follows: TGTGCCACCAGCAGAGATTGGGCCTCGAACACTGAAGCTTTCTTT. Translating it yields CATSRDWASNTEAFF.

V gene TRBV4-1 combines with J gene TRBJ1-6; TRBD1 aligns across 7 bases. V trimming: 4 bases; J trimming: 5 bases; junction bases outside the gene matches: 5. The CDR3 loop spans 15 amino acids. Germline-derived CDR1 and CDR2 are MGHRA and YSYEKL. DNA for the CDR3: TGCGCCAGCAGCCCTCAAACAGGGGATAATTCACCCCTCCACTTT. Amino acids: CASSPQTGDNSPLHF.

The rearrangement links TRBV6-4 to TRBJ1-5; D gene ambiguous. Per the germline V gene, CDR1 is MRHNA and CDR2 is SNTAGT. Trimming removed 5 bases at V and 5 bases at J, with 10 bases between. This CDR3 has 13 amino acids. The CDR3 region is CASSQEADQPQHF. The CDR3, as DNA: TGTGCCAGCAGTCAGGAGGCCGATCAGCCCCAGCATTTT.

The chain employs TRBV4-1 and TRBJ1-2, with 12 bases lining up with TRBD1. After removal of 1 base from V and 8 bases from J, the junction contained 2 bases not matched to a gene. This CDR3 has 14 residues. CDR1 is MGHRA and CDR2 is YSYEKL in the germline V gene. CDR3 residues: CASSQGDRGRGYTF. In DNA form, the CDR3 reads TGCGCCAGCAGCCAAGGGGACAGGGGGCGAGGCTACACCTTC.

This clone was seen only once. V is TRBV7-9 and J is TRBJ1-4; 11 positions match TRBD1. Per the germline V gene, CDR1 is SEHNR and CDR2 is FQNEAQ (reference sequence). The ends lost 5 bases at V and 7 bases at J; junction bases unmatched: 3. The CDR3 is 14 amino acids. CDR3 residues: CASSPGQGGEKLFF. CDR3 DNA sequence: TGTGCCAGCAGCCCGGGACAGGGGGGTGAAAAACTGTTTTTT.

The CDR3 region is CASSLGWDRGAKNIQYF. CDR3 DNA: TGTGCCAGCAGCTTGGGATGGGACAGGGGAGCCAAAAACATTCAGTACTTC. This chain links TRBV5-4 with TRBJ2-4; 10 bases map to TRBD1. The CDR3 covers 17 residues. The V gene's germline CDR1 is SGHNT and CDR2 YYREEE (reference sequence). With V trimmed by 0 bases and J by 0 bases, 3 bases remained unmatched.

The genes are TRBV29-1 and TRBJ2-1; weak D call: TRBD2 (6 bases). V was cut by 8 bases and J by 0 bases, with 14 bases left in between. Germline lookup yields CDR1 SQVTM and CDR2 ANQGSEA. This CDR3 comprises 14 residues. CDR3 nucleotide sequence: TGCAGCATTCACCGGGAGTCCTCCTACAATGAGCAGTTCTTC. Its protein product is CSIHRESSYNEQFF.